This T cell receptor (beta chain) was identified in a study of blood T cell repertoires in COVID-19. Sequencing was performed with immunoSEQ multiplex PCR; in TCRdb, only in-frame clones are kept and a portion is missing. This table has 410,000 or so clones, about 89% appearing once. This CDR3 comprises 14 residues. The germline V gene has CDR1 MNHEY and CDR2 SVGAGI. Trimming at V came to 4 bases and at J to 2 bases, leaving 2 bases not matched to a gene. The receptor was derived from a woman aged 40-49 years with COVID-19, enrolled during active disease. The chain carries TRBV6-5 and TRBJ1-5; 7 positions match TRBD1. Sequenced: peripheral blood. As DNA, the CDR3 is TGTGCCAGCAGTTCCGGGACAGGCAATCAGCCCCAGCATTTT. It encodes CASSSGTGNQPQHF.